The 4 T cell receptor beta chains listed next were all sequenced from one sample in a study of identical twins. MiXCR, applied by TCRdb to the 5' RACE reads, yields one record per CDR3 protein. This sample has some 1,700,000 distinct CDR3 sequences, with more than 30% found just once. Material for sequencing was cord blood. The origin of the receptors is a newborn girl in good health.

Worth noting for this clonotype: Germline and junction disagree at one end, which may indicate a read error. The chain links TRBV7-9 to TRBJ2-7; no clear D. Germline values: CDR1 SEHNR, CDR2 FQNEAQ (reference sequence). The CDR3 length is 14 residues. CDR3 coding DNA: TGTGCCAGCAGCTTAATTGGGGTCTCCCACGAGCAGTACTTC. Amino acid sequence: CASSLIGVSHEQYF. Drawing the rest from reference TRBV7-9 and TRBJ2-7, the complete variable domain is DTGVSQNPRHKITKRGQNVTFRCDPISEHNRLYWYRQTLGQGPEFLTYFQNEAQLEKSRLLSDRFSAERPKGSFSTLEIQRTEQGDSAMYLCASSLIGVSHEQYFGPGTRLTVT.

The chain employs TRBV9 and TRBJ2-3; D not certain. Germline V gene lookup returns CDR1 SGDLS and CDR2 YYNGEE. The V and J ends lost 3 bases and 0 bases respectively, with 8 bases between them. The CDR3 is 14 residues long. Here the CDR3 DNA reads TGTGCCAGCAGCGCTCACTCTAGCACAGATACGCAGTATTTT. Amino acid sequence: CASSAHSSTDTQYF.

V gene TRBV20-1 combines with J gene TRBJ2-3; 7 positions agree with TRBD2. This CDR3 is built from 15 residues. The germline gives CDR1 DFQATT, CDR2 SNEGSKA (reference sequence). V lost 0 bases, J lost 3 bases, and 6 bases stayed unmatched. DNA of the CDR3: TGCAGTGCTAGAGATCTGCGGGAGACGACAGATACGCAGTATTTT. Translated, it gives CSARDLRETTDTQYF.

This clonotype was seen just once. V and J are TRBV6-6 and TRBJ1-4, with 7 bases matching TRBD1. Per the germline V gene, CDR1 is MNHNY and CDR2 is SVGAGI (reference sequence). V lost 7 bases to trimming and J lost 3 bases; unmatched junction nucleotides: 14. There are 17 residues in the CDR3. The CDR3: CASKRGRSLAPNEKLFF. The CDR3 nucleotides are TGTGCCAGCAAGAGGGGGCGAAGCCTGGCGCCTAATGAAAAACTGTTTTTT.